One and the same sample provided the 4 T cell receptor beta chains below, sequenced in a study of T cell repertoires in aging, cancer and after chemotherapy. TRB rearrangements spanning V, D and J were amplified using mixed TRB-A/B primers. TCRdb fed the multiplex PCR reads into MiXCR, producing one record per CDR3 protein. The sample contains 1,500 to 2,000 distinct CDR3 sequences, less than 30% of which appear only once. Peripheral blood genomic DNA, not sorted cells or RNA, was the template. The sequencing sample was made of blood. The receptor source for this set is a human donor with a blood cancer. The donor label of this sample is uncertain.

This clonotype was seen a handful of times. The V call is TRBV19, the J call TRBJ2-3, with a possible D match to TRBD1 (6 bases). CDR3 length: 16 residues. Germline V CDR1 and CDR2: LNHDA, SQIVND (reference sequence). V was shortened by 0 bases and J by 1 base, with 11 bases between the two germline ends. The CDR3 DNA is TGTGCCAGTAGTATAGATCAGGGGTCACGCACAGATACGCAGTATTTT. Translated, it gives CASSIDQGSRTDTQYF.

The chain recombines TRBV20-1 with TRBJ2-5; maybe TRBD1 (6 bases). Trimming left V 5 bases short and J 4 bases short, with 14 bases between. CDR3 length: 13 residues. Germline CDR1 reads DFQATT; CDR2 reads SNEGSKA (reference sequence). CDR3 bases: TGCAGTGCTGGGGGTCAGGGGCCAGAGACCCAGTACTTC. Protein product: CSAGGQGPETQYF.

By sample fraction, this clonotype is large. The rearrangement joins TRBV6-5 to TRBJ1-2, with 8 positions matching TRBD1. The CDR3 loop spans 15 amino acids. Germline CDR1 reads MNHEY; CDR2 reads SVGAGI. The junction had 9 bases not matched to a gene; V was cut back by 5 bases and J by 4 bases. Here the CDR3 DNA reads TGTGCCAGCAGTACCCGGACAGGGAAAGCCTATGGCTACACCTTC. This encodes CASSTRTGKAYGYTF.

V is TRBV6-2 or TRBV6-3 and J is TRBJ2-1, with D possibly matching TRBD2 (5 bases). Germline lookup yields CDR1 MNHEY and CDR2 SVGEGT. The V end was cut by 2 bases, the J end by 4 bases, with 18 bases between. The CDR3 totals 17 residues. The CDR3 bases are TGTGCCAGCAGTTACCGTCCTCGGGGTACGGCGTACAATGAGCAGTTCTTC. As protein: CASSYRPRGTAYNEQFF.